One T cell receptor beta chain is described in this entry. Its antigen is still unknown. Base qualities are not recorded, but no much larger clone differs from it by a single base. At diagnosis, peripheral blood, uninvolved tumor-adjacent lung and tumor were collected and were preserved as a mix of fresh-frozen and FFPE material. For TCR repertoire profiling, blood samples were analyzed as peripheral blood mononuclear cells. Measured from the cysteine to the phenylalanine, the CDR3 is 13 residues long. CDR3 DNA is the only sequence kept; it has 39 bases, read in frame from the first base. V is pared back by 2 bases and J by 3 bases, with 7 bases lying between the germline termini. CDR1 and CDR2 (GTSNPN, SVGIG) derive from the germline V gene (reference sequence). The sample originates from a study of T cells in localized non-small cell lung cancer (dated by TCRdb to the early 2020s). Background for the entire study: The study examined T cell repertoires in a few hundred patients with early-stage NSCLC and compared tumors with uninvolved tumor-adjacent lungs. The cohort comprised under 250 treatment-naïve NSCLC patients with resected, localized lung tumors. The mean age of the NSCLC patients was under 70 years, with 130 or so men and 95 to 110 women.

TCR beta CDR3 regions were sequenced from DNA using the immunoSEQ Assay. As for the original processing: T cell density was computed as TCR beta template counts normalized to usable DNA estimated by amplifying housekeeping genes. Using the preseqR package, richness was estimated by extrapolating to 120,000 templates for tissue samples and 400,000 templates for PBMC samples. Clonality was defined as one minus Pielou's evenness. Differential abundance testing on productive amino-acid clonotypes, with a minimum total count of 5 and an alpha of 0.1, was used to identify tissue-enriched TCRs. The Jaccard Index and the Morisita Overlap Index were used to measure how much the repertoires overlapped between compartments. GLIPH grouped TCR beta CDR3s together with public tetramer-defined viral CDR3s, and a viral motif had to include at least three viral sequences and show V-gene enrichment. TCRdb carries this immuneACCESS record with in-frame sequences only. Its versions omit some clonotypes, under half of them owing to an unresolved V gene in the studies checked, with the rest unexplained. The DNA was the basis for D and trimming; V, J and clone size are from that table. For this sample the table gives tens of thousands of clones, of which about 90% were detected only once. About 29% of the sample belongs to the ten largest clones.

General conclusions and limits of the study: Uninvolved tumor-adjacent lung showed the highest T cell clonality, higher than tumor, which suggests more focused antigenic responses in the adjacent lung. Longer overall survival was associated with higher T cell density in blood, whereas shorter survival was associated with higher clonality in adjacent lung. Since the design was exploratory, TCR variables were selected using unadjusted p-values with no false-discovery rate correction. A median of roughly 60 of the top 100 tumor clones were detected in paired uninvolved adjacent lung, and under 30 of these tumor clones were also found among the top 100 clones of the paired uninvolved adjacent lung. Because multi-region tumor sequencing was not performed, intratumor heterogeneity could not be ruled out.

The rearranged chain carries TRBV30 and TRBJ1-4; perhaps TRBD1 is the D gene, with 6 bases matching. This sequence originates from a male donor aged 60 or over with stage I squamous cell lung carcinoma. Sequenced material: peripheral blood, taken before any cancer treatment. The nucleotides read TGTGCCTGGAGTCAGGGGTCTAATGAAAAACTGTTTTTT. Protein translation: CAWSQGSNEKLFF.